This T cell receptor beta chain comes out of a study of cytomegalovirus exposure and HLA in healthy donors. Study findings and constraints: The authors later found HLA-associated TCR beta chains more clonally expanded than equally common others. Being productive about 90% or about 30% of the time was typical of most TCR beta V segments in an earlier analysis.

The PCR contained 60 Vbeta and 13 Jbeta primers. Authors' processing steps: In a later analysis, the count reached some 88 million unique TCR beta chains, with 10 million to 14 million shared. Some clones are missing from TCRdb's copy, which holds only in-frame ones; the method was immunoSEQ multiplex PCR. From that table come the V and J calls and clone size; the DNA was used to work out D and trimming. Of 120,000 to 150,000 clones listed, about three quarters were seen once; the top ten hold 1.5% to 2%. Comment on this clone: What it binds is not known.

Germline CDR1 SGHTA, CDR2 FQGNSA. The CDR3 sequence is 12 residues long. Deletions cut 5 bases from V and 5 bases from J, with 9 bases between. The TCR comes from a woman under 40 in good health and CMV-seronegative. The rearrangement links TRBV7-2 to TRBJ2-5, with D possibly being TRBD1 (6 bases). Material: PBMCs. The CDR3 loop reads CASSADRETQYF. The CDR3, as DNA: TGTGCCAGCAGCGCCGACAGGGAGACCCAGTACTTC.